Shown below are 11 T cell receptor beta chains from a single sample sequenced in a study of OX40 agonist ivuxolimab in advanced cancers. TCRdb keeps only in-frame clones here, not all; method: immunoSEQ multiplex PCR. The sample contains around 71,000 clones, around 83% of which appear only once. The sample was CD4+ or CD8+ T cells sorted from blood, taken in a trial of the OX40 agonist ivuxolimab. The receptors stem from an adult with an advanced solid tumor such as melanoma, head and neck, liver or kidney cancer.

About this clone itself: Compared with germline, one end of the junction differs, possibly owing to a read error. The chain recombines TRBV29-1 with TRBJ2-1, with a tentative D call TRBD1 (6 bases). The CDR3 is 11 amino acids. Germline CDR1 is SQVTM and CDR2 is ANQGSEA. CDR3 in amino acids: CSISRDTVLIF. The CDR3 DNA sequence: TGCAGCATCTCCCGGGACACCGTTCTGATCTTC.

The chain is built from TRBV11-2 and TRBJ2-7; D is perhaps TRBD2 (6 bases). Germline V CDR1 and CDR2: SGHAT, FQNNGV. The CDR3 has 15 amino acids. V lost 5 bases to trimming and J lost 4 bases, with 18 bases between them. The CDR3 DNA sequence: TGTGCCAGCAGCAACCCGATGGGGGGTATGTACGAGCAGTACTTC. This encodes CASSNPMGGMYEQYF.

This clone was seen a single time. This chain connects TRBV6-1 to TRBJ2-1, with 8 nucleotides matching TRBD2. The V segment lost 7 bases and the J segment 5 bases; nucleotides outside the gene matches: 10. CDR1 and CDR2 (germline): MNHNS, SASEGT. The CDR3 loop spans 15 amino acids. The CDR3 loop reads CASNPTGGSNNEQFF. DNA for the CDR3: TGTGCCAGCAATCCAACGGGAGGGAGTAACAATGAGCAGTTCTTC.

V and J are TRBV19 and TRBJ2-2; D call uncertain. CDR3 length: 15 residues. Germline CDR1 reads LNHDA; CDR2 reads SQIVND (reference sequence). V gave up 5 bases and J gave up 5 bases, with 15 bases separating them. Here the CDR3 DNA reads TGTGCCAGTAGTTTTCAGAAGGCAGAGACCGGGGAGCTGTTTTTT. Translated, it gives CASSFQKAETGELFF. The full variable domain, in which reference TRBV19 and TRBJ2-2 provide the parts outside the CDR3, is DGGITQSPKYLFRKEGQNVTLSCEQNLNHDAMYWYRQDPGQGLRLIYYSQIVNDFQKGDIAEGYSVSREKKESFPLTVTSAQKNPTAFYLCASSFQKAETGELFFGEGSRLTVL.

The rearrangement links TRBV7-9 to TRBJ1-5; 11 bases are a match to TRBD1. Per the germline V gene, CDR1 is SEHNR and CDR2 is FQNEAQ (reference sequence). CDR3 size: 16 residues. With 5 bases clipped from V and 0 bases from J, the junction kept 3 bases outside the gene matches. CDR3 loop: CASSQGQGASNQPQHF. CDR3 nucleotides: TGTGCCAGCAGCCAAGGACAGGGGGCTAGCAATCAGCCCCAGCATTTT.

The chain uses TRBV18 and TRBJ1-5; D gene ambiguous. Trimming left V 6 bases short and J 2 bases short, with 14 bases between. This CDR3 spans 15 amino acids. In germline, CDR1 is KGHSH, CDR2 LQKENI. In nucleotides, the CDR3 is TGTGCCAGCTCGAAGGGAGGGCAGGGCAATCAGCCCCAGCATTTT. The encoded protein is CASSKGGQGNQPQHF.

The genes are TRBV6-5 and TRBJ2-1; a weak D match, TRBD1 (5 bases). This CDR3 region has 11 residues. The V end lost 7 bases, the J end lost 7 bases, and 8 bases lay between the germline ends. Germline V gene sequence: CDR1 MNHEY, CDR2 SVGAGI. The CDR3 DNA follows: TGTGCCAGCACAGGGTATAATGAGCAGTTCTTC. Translating it yields CASTGYNEQFF.

This rearrangement joins TRBV28 to TRBJ1-5; no clear D gene. The length of the CDR3 is 13 residues. Trimming stripped 3 bases from V and 7 bases from J, with 10 bases between. CDR1 and CDR2 (germline): MDHEN, SYDVKM. In nucleotides, the CDR3 is TGTGCCAGCAGTTTGAGAGGTGGACAGCCCCAGCATTTT. It specifies CASSLRGGQPQHF.

This rearrangement joins TRBV28 to TRBJ1-2; the D gene is possibly TRBD1 (5 bases). The germline CDR1 and CDR2 sequences are MDHEN and SYDVKM. V gave up 1 base and J gave up 8 bases, with 14 bases separating them. This CDR3 is 14 amino acids long. The CDR3 DNA reads TGTGCCAGCAGTTTATCCGATGGGGGGGACGGCTACACCTTC. The encoded protein is CASSLSDGGDGYTF.

The chain employs TRBV2 and TRBJ1-1; D may be TRBD1 (5 bases). Trimming removed 7 bases from V and 6 bases from J, with 12 bases in between. This CDR3 comprises 12 residues. Per germline, CDR1 SNHLY and CDR2 FYNNEI. The CDR3 protein is CASKGQGAEAFF. As DNA, the CDR3 is TGTGCCAGCAAGGGGCAGGGCGCTGAAGCTTTCTTT.

This sequence joins TRBV5-1 and TRBJ2-1; no clear D. V was pared by 0 bases and J by 7 bases, with 11 bases between. The CDR3 runs to 14 residues. Germline V gene lookup returns CDR1 SGHRS and CDR2 YFSETQ. CDR3 nucleotide sequence: TGCGCCAGCAGCTTGGACAGTTTTTCGAATGAGCAGTTCTTC. Protein product: CASSLDSFSNEQFF.